The 13 T cell receptor beta chains below all came from one sample that was sequenced in a study of cytomegalovirus exposure and HLA in healthy donors. Assay used: immunoSEQ multiplex PCR; TCRdb lists only in-frame clones, some missing. Of hundreds of thousands of clones detected, 86% appear once; the ten largest clones hold around 0.8%. Sequencing input: PBMCs. These TCRs come from a woman between 18 and 30 years old in good health and CMV-seronegative.

The V call is TRBV7-6, the J call TRBJ2-1; TRBD1 matches at 8 bases. The CDR3 loop spans 14 amino acids. V lost 2 bases, J lost 3 bases, and 0 bases stayed unmatched. Germline V CDR1 and CDR2: SGHVS, FNYEAQ. CDR3 protein: CASSLTGGYNEQFF. In DNA, the CDR3 is TGTGCCAGCAGCTTAACAGGGGGCTACAATGAGCAGTTCTTC.

This sequence joins TRBV27 and TRBJ2-7; possibly TRBD1 for D (5 bases). CDR3 length: 15 amino acids. V shed 6 bases and J shed 2 bases, with 17 bases lying between them. Germline-derived CDR1 and CDR2 are MNHEY and SMNVEV (reference sequence). CDR3 sequence: CASSDPKGPPYEQYF. CDR3 DNA sequence: TGTGCCAGCAGCGACCCTAAGGGGCCGCCCTACGAGCAGTACTTC.

This chain joins TRBV7-2 and TRBJ1-1, with D uncertain. The V gene's germline CDR1 is SGHTA and CDR2 FQGNSA. The V gene lost 2 bases and the J gene lost 1 base, with 5 bases spanning the gap. CDR3 length: 13 amino acids. CDR3 DNA sequence: TGTGCCAGCAGCTTATCCAAGAACACTGAAGCTTTCTTT. As protein: CASSLSKNTEAFF.

This rearrangement joins TRBV27 to TRBJ2-2; 9 bases map to TRBD1. V lost 2 bases, J lost 7 bases, and 5 bases stayed unmatched. Germline assignment: CDR1 MNHEY and CDR2 SMNVEV (reference sequence). CDR3 size: 15 residues. The DNA of the CDR3 is TGTGCCAGCAGTTTAGTACAGGGGGCAAGCGGGGAGCTGTTTTTT. The encoded protein is CASSLVQGASGELFF.

The chain joins TRBV29-1 to TRBJ1-4, with 11 bases aligning to TRBD1. From germline, CDR1 is SQVTM and CDR2 ANQGSEA. V lost 7 bases, J lost 8 bases, and 6 bases stayed unmatched. The CDR3 contains 13 residues. The CDR3 nucleotides read TGCAGCGCGGTCCGGGACAGGGGGGAAAAACTGTTTTTT. Translating gives CSAVRDRGEKLFF.

V usage is TRBV13 and J usage is TRBJ2-3; tentatively, D is TRBD1 (5 bases). Germline-derived CDR1 and CDR2 are PRHDT and FYEKMQ (reference sequence). The CDR3 has 15 residues. V lost 6 bases and J 4 bases, leaving 17 bases between the germline ends. The CDR3 nucleotides read TGTGCCAGCAGTTTTAAGAAGGGGCTGGCAGATACGCAGTATTTT. Its protein product is CASSFKKGLADTQYF.

V and J are TRBV11-2 and TRBJ1-2; possible D gene TRBD1, 6 bases. The CDR3 runs 14 residues. V was cut by 6 bases and J by 2 bases, with 13 bases left in between. Germline CDR1 SGHAT, CDR2 FQNNGV. In nucleotides, the CDR3 is TGTGCCAGCAGACACGACACAGGGAACTATGGCTACACCTTC. This codes for CASRHDTGNYGYTF. The full variable domain, completed using reference TRBV11-2 and TRBJ1-2, is EAGVAQSPRYKIIEKRQSVAFWCNPISGHATLYWYQQILGQGPKLLIQFQNNGVVDDSQLPKDRFSAERLKGVDSTLKIQPAKLEDSAVYLCASRHDTGNYGYTFGSGTRLTVV.

The V call is TRBV6-5, the J call TRBJ1-1; D gene unclear. The CDR3 extends over 13 amino acids. CDR1 and CDR2 (germline): MNHEY, SVGAGI. Trimming removed 5 bases at V and 3 bases at J, with 10 bases between. CDR3 DNA: TGTGCCAGCAGTCCTTACACCTACACTGAAGCTTTCTTT. Protein product: CASSPYTYTEAFF.

This sequence joins TRBV6-1 and TRBJ1-3, with D possibly matching TRBD1 (5 bases). Germline V gene sequence: CDR1 MNHNS, CDR2 SASEGT. The CDR3 runs to 16 residues. Trimming removed 1 base from V and 3 bases from J, with 13 bases in between. The CDR3 is CASSEVYGGYGNTIYF. CDR3 DNA sequence: TGTGCCAGCAGTGAAGTGTACGGGGGATATGGAAACACCATATATTTT.

The rearrangement links TRBV28 to TRBJ2-7, with D hard to call. The CDR3 contains 14 residues. The V gene's germline CDR1 is MDHEN and CDR2 SYDVKM. Trimming removed 2 bases at V and 7 bases at J, with 15 bases between. The CDR3 here is CASSLRTALREQYF. The CDR3 nucleotides are TGTGCCAGCAGTTTACGCACCGCTCTACGAGAGCAGTACTTC.

This chain connects TRBV6-5 to TRBJ2-7; D gene ambiguous. The CDR3 has 15 residues. V dropped 2 bases and J dropped 3 bases, with 14 bases sitting between them. Germline loops: CDR1 MNHEY, CDR2 SVGAGI. This CDR3 reads CASSYPRSTLYEQYF. CDR3 nucleotides: TGTGCCAGCAGTTACCCCAGGTCTACACTCTACGAGCAGTACTTC.

The rearrangement links TRBV28 to TRBJ2-1; D is perhaps TRBD2 (6 bases). V lost 2 bases and J lost 10, with 12 bases in between. CDR3 length equals 13 residues. Germline-derived CDR1 and CDR2 are MDHEN and SYDVKM. The CDR3 reads CASSLGGVDEQFF. Here the CDR3 DNA reads TGTGCCAGCAGTTTAGGAGGGGTAGACGAGCAGTTCTTC.

The chain carries TRBV27 and TRBJ1-1, with unresolved D. The germline V and J ends were trimmed by 6 bases and 2 bases, with 10 bases remaining between them. The germline V gene has CDR1 MNHEY and CDR2 SMNVEV (reference sequence). The length of the CDR3 is 13 residues. In DNA, the CDR3 is TGTGCCAGCAGCAACACAGAAAACACTGAAGCTTTCTTT. Its protein is CASSNTENTEAFF.